The source of this T cell receptor (beta chain) is a study of blood T cell repertoires in COVID-19. Across the study: Samples of COVID-19 (acute and convalescent) were obtained from the United States, Italy and Spain.

Here immunoSEQ multiplex PCR was the method, and the copy in TCRdb shows in-frame clones only, minus some. The sample carries approximately 250,000 clones, approximately 90% recorded once. Germline CDR1 reads MNHEY; CDR2 reads SVGEGT. The CDR3 is 16 amino acids. V was pared by 4 bases and J by 6 bases, with 20 bases between. Study members were between about 18 and 90 years old and lived in 25 or so US regions. The rearrangement uses TRBV6-2 or TRBV6-3 and TRBJ2-3, with D perhaps matching TRBD2 (6 bases). The material sequenced was PBMCs or T cells enriched from blood (not recorded which). The receptor was isolated from a middle-aged woman with acute COVID-19. The CDR3 is CASSFLGEVSGDTQYF. The CDR3 DNA is TGTGCCAGCAGTTTCCTTGGGGAGGTCTCCGGGGATACGCAGTATTTT.